This TCR beta chain was recovered during a study of T cells after yellow fever vaccination. Overall study findings and caveats: The study re-detected most primary-vaccination clones after the booster (96% CD4, roughly 88% CD8).

TCRdb reprocessed the 5' RACE reads with MiXCR, giving one entry per CDR3 protein. This table holds 340,000 or so distinct CDR3 sequences, about an eighth found once. This clonotype has more than one count but fewer than ten. Its target is unknown. The CDR3 length is 13 residues. Trimming cost V 10 bases and J 2 bases, with 13 bases left between them. This rearrangement joins TRBV12-3 or TRBV12-4 to TRBJ2-3; TRBD2 is a possible D gene (5 bases). Sequences were derived from CD4+ T cells sorted from PBMCs, sampled 15 days after the yellow fever booster vaccination. The clonotype was recovered from a man aged 18 to 30 who received the YFV17D yellow fever vaccine. The CDR3: CAIRGSPTDTQYF. For the CDR3, the DNA is TGTGCCATCCGAGGGAGCCCCACAGATACGCAGTATTTT.